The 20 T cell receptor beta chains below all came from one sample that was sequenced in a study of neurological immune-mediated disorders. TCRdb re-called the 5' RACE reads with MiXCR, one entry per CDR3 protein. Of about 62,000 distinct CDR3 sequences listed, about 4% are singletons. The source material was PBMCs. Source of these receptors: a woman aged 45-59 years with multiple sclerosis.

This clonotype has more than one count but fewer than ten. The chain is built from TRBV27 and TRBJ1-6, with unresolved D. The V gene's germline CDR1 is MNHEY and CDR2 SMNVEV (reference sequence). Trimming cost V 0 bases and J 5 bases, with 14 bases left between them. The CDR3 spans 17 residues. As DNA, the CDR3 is TGTGCCAGCAGTTTATCGGCCTCTCTGAATAATAATTCACCCCTCCACTTT. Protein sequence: CASSLSASLNNNSPLHF.

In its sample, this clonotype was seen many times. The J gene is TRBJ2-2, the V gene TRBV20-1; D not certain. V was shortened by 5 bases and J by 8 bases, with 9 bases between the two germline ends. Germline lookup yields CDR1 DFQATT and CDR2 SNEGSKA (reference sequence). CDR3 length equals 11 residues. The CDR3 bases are TGCAGTGCTCTAGGATGGGGGGAGCTGTTTTTT. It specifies CSALGWGELFF.

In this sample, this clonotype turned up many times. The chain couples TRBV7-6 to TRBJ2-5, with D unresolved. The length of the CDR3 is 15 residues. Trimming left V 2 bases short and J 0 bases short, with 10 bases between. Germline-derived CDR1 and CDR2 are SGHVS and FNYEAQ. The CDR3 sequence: CASSLWAGYQETQYF. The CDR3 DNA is TGTGCCAGCAGCTTATGGGCAGGCTACCAAGAGACCCAGTACTTC.

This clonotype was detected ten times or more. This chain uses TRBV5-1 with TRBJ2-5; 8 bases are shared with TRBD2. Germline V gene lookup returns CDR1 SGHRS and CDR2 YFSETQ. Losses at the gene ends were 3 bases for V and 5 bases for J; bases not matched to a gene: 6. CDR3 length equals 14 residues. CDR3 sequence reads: CASSSGGSSETQYF. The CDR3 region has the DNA TGCGCCAGCAGCTCGGGGGGGTCGTCGGAGACCCAGTACTTC.

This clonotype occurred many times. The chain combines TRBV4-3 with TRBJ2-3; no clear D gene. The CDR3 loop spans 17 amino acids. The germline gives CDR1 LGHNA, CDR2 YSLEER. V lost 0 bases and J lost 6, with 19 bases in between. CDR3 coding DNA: TGCGCCAGCAGCCAAGACCGTCGGAGCTTGTCGGGCGATACGCAGTATTTT. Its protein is CASSQDRRSLSGDTQYF.

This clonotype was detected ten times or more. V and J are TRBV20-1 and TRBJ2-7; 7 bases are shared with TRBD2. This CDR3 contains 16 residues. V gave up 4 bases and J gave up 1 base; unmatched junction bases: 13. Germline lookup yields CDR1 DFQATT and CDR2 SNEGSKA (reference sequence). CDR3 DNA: TGCAGTGCTATAAAACCCCCCGGGCGGGGGTCCTACGAGCAGTACTTC. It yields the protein CSAIKPPGRGSYEQYF.

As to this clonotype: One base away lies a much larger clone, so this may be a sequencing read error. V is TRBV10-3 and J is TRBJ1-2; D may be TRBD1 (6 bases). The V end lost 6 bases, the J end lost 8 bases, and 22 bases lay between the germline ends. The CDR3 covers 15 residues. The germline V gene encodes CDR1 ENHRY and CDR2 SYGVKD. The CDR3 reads CAIRSQDRDPSGYTF. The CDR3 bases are TGTGCCATCAGGAGTCAGGACAGAGACCCTTCCGGCTACACCTTC.

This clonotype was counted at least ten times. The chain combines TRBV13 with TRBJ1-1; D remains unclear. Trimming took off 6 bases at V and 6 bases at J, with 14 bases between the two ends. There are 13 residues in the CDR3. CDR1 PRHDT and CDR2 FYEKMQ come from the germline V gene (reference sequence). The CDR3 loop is CASRSTLDAEAFF. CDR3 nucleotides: TGTGCCAGCAGATCAACACTGGACGCTGAAGCTTTCTTT.

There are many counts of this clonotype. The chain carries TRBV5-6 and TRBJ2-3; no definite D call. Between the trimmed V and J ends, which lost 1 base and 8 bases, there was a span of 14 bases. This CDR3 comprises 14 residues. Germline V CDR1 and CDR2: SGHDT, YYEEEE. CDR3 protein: CASSLLDRKGTQYF. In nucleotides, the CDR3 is TGTGCCAGCAGCTTGTTAGATCGCAAGGGTACGCAGTATTTT.

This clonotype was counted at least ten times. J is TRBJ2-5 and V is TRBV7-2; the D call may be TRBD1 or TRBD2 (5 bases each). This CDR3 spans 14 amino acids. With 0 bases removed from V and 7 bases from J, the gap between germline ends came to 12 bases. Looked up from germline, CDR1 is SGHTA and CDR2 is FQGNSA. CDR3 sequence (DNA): TGTGCCAGCAGCTTAGCGAACAGTGGGGGGACCCAGTACTTC. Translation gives CASSLANSGGTQYF. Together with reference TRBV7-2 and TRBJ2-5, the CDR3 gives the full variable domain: GAGVSQSPSNKVTEKGKDVELRCDPISGHTALYWYRQSLGQGLEFLIYFQGNSAPDKSGLPSDRFSAERTGGSVSTLTIQRTQQEDSAVYLCASSLANSGGTQYFGPGTRLLVL.

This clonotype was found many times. The CDR3 protein is CASSSDHNQPQHF. The CDR3 DNA reads TGCGCCAGCAGCTCTGACCACAATCAGCCCCAGCATTTT. The V call is TRBV5-1, the J call TRBJ1-5; no reliable D call. This CDR3 has 13 amino acids. Germline CDR1 SGHRS, CDR2 YFSETQ. Trimming cost V 3 bases and J 3 bases, with 7 bases left between them.

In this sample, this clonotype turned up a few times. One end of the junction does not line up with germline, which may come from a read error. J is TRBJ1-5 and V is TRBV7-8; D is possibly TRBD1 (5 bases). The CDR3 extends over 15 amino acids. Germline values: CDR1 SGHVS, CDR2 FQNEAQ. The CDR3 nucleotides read TGTGCCAGCCGGTCCTCACGCGGGGCTAATCAGCCCCAGAATTTT. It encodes CASRSSRGANQPQNF.

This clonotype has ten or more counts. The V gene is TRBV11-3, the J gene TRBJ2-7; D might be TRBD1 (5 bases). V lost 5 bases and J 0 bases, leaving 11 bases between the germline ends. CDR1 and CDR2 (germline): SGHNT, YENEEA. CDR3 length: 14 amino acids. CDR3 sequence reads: CASSGRQFSYEQYF. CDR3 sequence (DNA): TGTGCCAGCAGCGGACGACAGTTCTCCTACGAGCAGTACTTC.

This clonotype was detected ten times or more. The CDR3 spells CASSFLESVPDTQYF. The DNA of the CDR3 is TGCGCCAGCAGCTTTCTGGAAAGCGTACCAGATACGCAGTATTTT. The genes are TRBV5-1 and TRBJ2-3, with D uncertain. The length of the CDR3 is 15 residues. Germline V CDR1 and CDR2: SGHRS, YFSETQ. V was pared by 2 bases and J by 4 bases, with 14 bases between.

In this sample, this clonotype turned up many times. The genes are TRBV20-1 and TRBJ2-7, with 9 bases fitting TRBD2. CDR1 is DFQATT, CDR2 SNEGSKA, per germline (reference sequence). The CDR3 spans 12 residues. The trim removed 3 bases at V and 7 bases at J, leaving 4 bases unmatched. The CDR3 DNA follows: TGCAGTGCTAGGGGACTAGCTGGGGAGCAGTACTTC. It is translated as CSARGLAGEQYF.

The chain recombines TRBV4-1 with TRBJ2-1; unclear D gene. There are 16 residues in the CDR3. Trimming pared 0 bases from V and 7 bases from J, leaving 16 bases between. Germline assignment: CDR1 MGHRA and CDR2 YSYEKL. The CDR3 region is CASSQDELGLRNEQFF. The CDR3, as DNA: TGCGCCAGCAGCCAAGATGAACTCGGTCTCCGGAATGAGCAGTTCTTC.

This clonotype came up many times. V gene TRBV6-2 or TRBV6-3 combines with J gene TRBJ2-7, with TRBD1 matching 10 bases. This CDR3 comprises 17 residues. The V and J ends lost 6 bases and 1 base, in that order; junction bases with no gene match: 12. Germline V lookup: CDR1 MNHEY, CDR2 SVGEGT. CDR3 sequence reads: CASSYRDRGEISYEQYF. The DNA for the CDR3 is TGTGCCAGCAGCTACCGGGACAGGGGAGAGATTTCCTACGAGCAGTACTTC.

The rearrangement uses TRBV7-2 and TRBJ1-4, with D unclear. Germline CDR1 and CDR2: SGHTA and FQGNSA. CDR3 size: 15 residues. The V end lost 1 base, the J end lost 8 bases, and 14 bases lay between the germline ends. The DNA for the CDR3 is TGTGCCAGCAGCTTAGGGACGCAGAAGGTAGAAAAACTGTTTTTT. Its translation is CASSLGTQKVEKLFF.

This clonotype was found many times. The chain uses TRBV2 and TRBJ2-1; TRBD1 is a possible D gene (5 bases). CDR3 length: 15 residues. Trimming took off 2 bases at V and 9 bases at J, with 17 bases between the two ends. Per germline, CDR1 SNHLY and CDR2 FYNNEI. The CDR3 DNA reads TGTGCCAGCAGTGAACGCTCGTGGGGCACGAGTGAGCAGTTCTTC. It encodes CASSERSWGTSEQFF.

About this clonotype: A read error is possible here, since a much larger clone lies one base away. The CDR3: CASSGGTGGSEKYF. Written as DNA, the CDR3 is TGTGCCAGCAGTGGTGGGACAGGGGGCTCCGAGAAGTACTTC. The V and J genes are TRBV12-3 or TRBV12-4 and TRBJ2-7; TRBD1 matches 12 bases. The CDR3 covers 14 residues.